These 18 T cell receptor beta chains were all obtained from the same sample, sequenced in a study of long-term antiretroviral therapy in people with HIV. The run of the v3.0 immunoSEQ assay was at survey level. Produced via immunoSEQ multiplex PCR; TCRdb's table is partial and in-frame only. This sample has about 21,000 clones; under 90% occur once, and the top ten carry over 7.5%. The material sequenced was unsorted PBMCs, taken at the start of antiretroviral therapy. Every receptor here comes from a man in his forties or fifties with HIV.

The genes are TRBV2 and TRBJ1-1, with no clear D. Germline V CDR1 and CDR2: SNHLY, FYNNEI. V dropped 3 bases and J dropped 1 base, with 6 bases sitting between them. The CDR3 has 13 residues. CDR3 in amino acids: CASSDNWNTEAFF. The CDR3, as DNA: TGTGCCAGCAGTGACAACTGGAACACTGAAGCTTTCTTT.

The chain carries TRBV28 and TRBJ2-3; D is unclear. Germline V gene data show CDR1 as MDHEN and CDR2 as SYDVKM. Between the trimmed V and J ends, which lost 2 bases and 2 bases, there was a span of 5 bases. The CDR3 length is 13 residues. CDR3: CASSLTYTDTQYF. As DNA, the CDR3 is TGTGCCAGCAGTTTAACCTACACAGATACGCAGTATTTT.

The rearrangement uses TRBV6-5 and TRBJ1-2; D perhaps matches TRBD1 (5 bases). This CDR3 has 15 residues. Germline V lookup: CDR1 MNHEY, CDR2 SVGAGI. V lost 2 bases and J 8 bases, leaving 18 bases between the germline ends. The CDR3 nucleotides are TGTGCCAGCAGTTACGAATTCACGGGGAGGGGAGGCTACACCTTC. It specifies CASSYEFTGRGGYTF.

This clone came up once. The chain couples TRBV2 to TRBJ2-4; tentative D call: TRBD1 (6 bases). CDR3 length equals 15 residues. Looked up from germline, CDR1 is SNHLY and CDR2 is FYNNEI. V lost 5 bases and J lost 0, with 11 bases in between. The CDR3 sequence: CASSYGQLAKNIQYF. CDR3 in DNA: TGTGCCAGCAGTTACGGACAGCTAGCCAAAAACATTCAGTACTTC. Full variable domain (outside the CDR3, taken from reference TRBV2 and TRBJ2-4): EPEVTQTPSHQVTQMGQEVILRCVPISNHLYFYWYRQILGQKVEFLVSFYNNEISEKSEIFDDQFSVERPDGSNFTLKIRSTKLEDSAMYFCASSYGQLAKNIQYFGAGTRLSVL.

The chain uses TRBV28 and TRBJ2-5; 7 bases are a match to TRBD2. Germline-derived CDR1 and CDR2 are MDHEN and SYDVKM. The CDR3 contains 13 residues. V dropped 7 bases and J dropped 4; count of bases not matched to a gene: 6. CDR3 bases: TGTGCCAGCACCCTCGGGGGGTCAGAGACCCAGTACTTC. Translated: CASTLGGSETQYF.

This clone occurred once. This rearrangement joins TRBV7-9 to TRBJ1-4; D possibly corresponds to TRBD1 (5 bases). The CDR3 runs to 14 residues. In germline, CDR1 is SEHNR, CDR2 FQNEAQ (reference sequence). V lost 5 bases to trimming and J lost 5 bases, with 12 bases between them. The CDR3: CASSVRGVNEKLFF. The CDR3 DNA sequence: TGTGCCAGCAGCGTCAGAGGGGTCAATGAAAAACTGTTTTTT.

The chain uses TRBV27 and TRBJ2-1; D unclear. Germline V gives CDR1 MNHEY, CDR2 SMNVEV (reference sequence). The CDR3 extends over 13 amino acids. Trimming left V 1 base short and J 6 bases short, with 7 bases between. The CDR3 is CASSLLGGNEQFF. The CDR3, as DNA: TGTGCCAGCAGTTTATTAGGCGGCAATGAGCAGTTCTTC.

The chain's CDR3 is CASSLVPDTEAFF. As DNA, the CDR3 is TGTGCCAGCAGCCTCGTCCCGGACACTGAAGCTTTCTTT. The chain joins TRBV7-6 to TRBJ1-1; D is undetermined. Trimming pared 5 bases from V and 3 bases from J, leaving 10 bases between. This CDR3 contains 13 residues. Germline V gene data show CDR1 as SGHVS and CDR2 as FNYEAQ.

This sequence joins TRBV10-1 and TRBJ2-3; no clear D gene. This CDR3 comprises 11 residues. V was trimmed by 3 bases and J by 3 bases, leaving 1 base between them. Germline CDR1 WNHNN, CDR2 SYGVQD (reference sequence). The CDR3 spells CASSETDTQYF. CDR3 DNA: TGCGCCAGCAGTGAAACAGATACGCAGTATTTT.

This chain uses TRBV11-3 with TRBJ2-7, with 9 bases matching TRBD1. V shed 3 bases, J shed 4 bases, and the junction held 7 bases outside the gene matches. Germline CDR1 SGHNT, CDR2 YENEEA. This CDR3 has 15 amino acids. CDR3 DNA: TGTGCCAGCAGCTTTGGGGACAGGGCCTCGTACGAGCAGTACTTC. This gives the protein CASSFGDRASYEQYF.

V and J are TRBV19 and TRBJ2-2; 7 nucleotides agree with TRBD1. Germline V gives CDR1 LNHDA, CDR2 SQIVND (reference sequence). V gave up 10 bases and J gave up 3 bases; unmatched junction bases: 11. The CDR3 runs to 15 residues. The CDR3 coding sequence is TGTGCCACTACCGACAGGGACCTGGACACCGGGGAGCTGTTTTTT. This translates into CATTDRDLDTGELFF.

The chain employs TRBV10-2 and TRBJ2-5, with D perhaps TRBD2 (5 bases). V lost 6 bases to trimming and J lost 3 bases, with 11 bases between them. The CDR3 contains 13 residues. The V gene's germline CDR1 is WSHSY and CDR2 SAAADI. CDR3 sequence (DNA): TGCGCCAGCAGCCGGGGTCTAGAAGAGACCCAGTACTTC. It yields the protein CASSRGLEETQYF.

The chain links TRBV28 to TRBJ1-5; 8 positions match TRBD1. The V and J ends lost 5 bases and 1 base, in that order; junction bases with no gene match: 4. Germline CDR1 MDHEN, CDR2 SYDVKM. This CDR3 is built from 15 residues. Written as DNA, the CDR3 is TGTGCCAGCAGTGCAGGGGGCGAGAGCAATCAGCCCCAGCATTTT. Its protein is CASSAGGESNQPQHF.

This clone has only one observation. CDR3 loop: CAWSVLDRGLYEQYF. The CDR3 DNA reads as TGTGCCTGGAGTGTACTGGACAGGGGGCTTTACGAGCAGTACTTC. V gene TRBV30 combines with J gene TRBJ2-7; 11 bases map to TRBD1. Trimming took 0 bases from V and 4 from J; bases not matched to a gene: 5. There are 15 residues in the CDR3. CDR1 and CDR2 (germline): GTSNPN, SVGIG (reference sequence).

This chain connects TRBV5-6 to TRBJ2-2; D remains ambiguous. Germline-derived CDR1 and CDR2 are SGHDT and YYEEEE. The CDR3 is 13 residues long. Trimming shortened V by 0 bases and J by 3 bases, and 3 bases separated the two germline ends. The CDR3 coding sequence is TGTGCCAGCAGCTTGGCATACACCGGGGAGCTGTTTTTT. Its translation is CASSLAYTGELFF.

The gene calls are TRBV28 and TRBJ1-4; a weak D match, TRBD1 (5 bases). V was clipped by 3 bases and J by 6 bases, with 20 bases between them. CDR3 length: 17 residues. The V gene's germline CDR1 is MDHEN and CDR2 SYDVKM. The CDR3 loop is CASSLGPLSRSDEKLFF. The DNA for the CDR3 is TGTGCCAGCAGTTTGGGACCATTGAGTAGGTCGGATGAAAAACTGTTTTTT. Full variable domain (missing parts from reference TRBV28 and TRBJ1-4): DVKVTQSSRYLVKRTGEKVFLECVQDMDHENMFWYRQDPGLGLRLIYFSYDVKMKEKGDIPEGYSVSREKKERFSLILESASTNQTSMYLCASSLGPLSRSDEKLFFGSGTQLSVL.

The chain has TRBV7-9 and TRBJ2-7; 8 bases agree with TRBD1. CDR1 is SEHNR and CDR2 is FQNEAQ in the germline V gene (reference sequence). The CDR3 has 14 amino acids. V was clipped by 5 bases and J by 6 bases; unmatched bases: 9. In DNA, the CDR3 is TGTGCCAGCAGCCTCCTGGGACAGGCCGCCGAGCAGTACTTC. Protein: CASSLLGQAAEQYF.

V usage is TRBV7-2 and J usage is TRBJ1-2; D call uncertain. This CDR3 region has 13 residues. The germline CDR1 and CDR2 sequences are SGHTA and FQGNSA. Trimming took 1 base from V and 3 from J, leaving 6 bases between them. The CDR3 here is CASSLGADYGYTF. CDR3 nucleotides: TGTGCCAGCAGCTTAGGGGCGGACTATGGCTACACCTTC.